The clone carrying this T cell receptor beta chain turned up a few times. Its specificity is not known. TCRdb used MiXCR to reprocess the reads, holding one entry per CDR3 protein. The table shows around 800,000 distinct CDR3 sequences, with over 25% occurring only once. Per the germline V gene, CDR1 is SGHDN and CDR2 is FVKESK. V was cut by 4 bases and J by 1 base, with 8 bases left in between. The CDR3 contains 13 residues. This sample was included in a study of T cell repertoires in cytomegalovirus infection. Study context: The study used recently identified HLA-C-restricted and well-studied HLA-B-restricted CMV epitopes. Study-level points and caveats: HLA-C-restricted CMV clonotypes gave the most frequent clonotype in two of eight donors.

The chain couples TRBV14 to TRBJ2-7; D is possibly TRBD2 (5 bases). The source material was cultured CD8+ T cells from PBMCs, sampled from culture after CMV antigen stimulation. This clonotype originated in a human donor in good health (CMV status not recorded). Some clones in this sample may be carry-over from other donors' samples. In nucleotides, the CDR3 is TGTGCCAGCAGCCGACTAAATTCCTACGAGCAGTACGTC. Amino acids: CASSRLNSYEQYV.